This T cell receptor (beta chain) was documented in a study of T cells in localized non-small cell lung cancer. Looked up from germline, CDR1 is LNHNV and CDR2 is YYDKDF (reference sequence). The CDR3 loop spans 13 amino acids. V shed 3 bases and J shed 7 bases, with 12 bases lying between them. The table came from immunoSEQ multiplex PCR; TCRdb's copy has only in-frame clones and leaves some out. The table has 70,000 or so clones, roughly 84% seen once; the top ten hold 1% to 1.5%. The V call is TRBV15, the J call TRBJ1-2, with D unclear. This sequence was found in an older female donor with stage I lung adenocarcinoma. The starting material was peripheral blood, obtained before any cancer treatment. The CDR3 nucleotides are TGTGCCACCAGCAGGACGGGGTTGGGTGGCTACACCTTC. Its translation is CATSRTGLGGYTF. Looking up the rest from reference TRBV15 and TRBJ1-2 gives the full variable domain: DAMVIQNPRYQVTQFGKPVTLSCSQTLNHNVMYWYQQKSSQAPKLLFHYYDKDFNNEADTPDNFQSRRPNTSFCFLDIRSPGLGDTAMYLCATSRTGLGGYTFGSGTRLTVV.